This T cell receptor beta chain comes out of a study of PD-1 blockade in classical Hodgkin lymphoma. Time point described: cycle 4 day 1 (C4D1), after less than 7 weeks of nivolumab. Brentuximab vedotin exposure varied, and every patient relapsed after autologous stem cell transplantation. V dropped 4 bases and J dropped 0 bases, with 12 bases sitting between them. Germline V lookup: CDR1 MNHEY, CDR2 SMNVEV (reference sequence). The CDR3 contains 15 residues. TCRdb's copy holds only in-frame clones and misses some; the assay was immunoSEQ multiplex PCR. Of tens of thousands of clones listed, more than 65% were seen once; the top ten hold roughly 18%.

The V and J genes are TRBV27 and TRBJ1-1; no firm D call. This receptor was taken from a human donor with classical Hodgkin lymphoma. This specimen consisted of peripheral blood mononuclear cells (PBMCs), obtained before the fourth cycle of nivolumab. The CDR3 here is CASSSRGQLNTEAFF. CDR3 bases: TGTGCCAGCAGTTCCCGGGGTCAACTGAACACTGAAGCTTTCTTT.